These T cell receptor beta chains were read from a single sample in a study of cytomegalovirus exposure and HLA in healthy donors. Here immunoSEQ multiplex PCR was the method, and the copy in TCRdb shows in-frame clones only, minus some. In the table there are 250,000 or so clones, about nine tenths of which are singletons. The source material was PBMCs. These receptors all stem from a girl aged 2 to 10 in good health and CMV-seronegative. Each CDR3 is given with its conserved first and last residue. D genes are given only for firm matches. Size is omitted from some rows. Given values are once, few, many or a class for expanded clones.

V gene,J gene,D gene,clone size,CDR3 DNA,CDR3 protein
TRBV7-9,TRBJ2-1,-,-,TGTGCCAGCAGCTTGGGAGCCTACAATGAGCAGTTCTTC,CASSLGAYNEQFF
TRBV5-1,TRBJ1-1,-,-,TGCGCCAGCAGCCTCCTACAGGGTGGGGGCACTGAAGCTTTCTTT,CASSLLQGGGTEAFF
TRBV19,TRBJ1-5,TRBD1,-,TGTGCCAGTAGTGTTGGGACAGTTTATAGCAATCAGCCCCAGCATTTT,CASSVGTVYSNQPQHF
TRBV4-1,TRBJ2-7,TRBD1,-,TGCGCCAGCAGCCGAGGGGAGGACAGGGGTGAGCAGTACTTC,CASSRGEDRGEQYF
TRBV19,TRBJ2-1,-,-,TGTGCCAGTAAGGGGTTGAATAATGAGCAGTTCTTC,CASKGLNNEQFF
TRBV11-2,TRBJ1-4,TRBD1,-,TGTGCCAGCAGAACCACAGGGGGCAGAGGCTCTAATGAAAAACTGTTTTTT,CASRTTGGRGSNEKLFF
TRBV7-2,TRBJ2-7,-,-,TGTGCCAGCAGCCGGTCCTACGAGCAGTACTTC,CASSRSYEQYF
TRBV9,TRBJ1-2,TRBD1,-,TGTGCCAGCAGCGTAGGACAGGGTTCATATGGCTACACCTTC,CASSVGQGSYGYTF
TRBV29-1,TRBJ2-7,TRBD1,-,TGCAGCGTTGAAGGTTCGAGGGGACAGGGACACTCCTACGAGCAGTACTTC,CSVEGSRGQGHSYEQYF
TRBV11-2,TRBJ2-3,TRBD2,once,TGTGCCAGCAGCTTTACTAGCGGTAGCACAGATACGCAGTATTTT,CASSFTSGSTDTQYF
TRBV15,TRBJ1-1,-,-,TGTGCCACCAGCAGAGAGGAGCAACGGAACACTGAAGCTTTCTTT,CATSREEQRNTEAFF
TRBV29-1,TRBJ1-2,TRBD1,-,TGCAGCGTTGACAGGGGACAGGAGAGCTATGGCTACACCTTC,CSVDRGQESYGYTF
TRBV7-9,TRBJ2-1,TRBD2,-,TGTGCCAGCAGCAGGACTAGCGGGAGTAATGAGCAGTTCTTC,CASSRTSGSNEQFF
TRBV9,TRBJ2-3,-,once,TGTGCCAGCAGCCCCCGCGGGATGAGGGAAGATACGCAGTATTTT,CASSPRGMREDTQYF
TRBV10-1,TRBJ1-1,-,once,TGCGCCAGCAGTGAGTCGAACAGAAACACTGAAGCTTCCTTT,CASSESNRNTEASF
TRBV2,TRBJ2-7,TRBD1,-,TGTGCCAGCAAAGCGAGGACAGGTCCTTCCTACGAGCAGTACTTC,CASKARTGPSYEQYF
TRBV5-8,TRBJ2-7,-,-,TGTGCCAGCAGCTTTGCACAGGGCGAGCAGTACTTC,CASSFAQGEQYF
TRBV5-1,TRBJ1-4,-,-,TGCGCCAGCAGCTTGGCTACAGATTTTGCAACTAATGAAAAACTGTTTTTT,CASSLATDFATNEKLFF
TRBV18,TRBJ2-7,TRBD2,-,TGTGCCAGCTCACGATCCACTAGCGGGTATACCTACGAGCAGTACTTC,CASSRSTSGYTYEQYF
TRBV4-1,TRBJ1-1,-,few,TGCGCCAGCAGCCAAGCATACAGGGCGACCACTGAAGCTTTCTTT,CASSQAYRATTEAFF
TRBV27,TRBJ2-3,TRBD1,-,TGTGCCAGCAGCCTTCTTTCCAGGACAGGAGACACAGATACGCAGTATTTT,CASSLLSRTGDTDTQYF
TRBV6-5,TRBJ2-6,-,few,TGTGCCAGCAGCCCCAGGGCTGGGGCCAACGTCCTGACTTTC,CASSPRAGANVLTF
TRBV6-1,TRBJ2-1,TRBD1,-,TGTGCCAGCAGTGAACCGGGACAGGGAATGGATGAGCAGTTCTTC,CASSEPGQGMDEQFF
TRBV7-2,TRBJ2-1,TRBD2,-,TGTGCCAGCAGCCTGACTAGCGGGGTCTACAATGAGCAGTTCTTC,CASSLTSGVYNEQFF
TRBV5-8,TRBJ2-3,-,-,TGTGCCAGCAGCCCCTATACGGATACGCAGTATTTT,CASSPYTDTQYF
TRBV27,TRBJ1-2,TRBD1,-,TGTGCCAGCAGTTCTGATCAAGACAGGGGAGACTATGGCTACACCTTC,CASSSDQDRGDYGYTF
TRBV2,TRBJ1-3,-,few,TGTGCCAGCAGTGTTTCACTTTACTCTGGAAACACCATATATTTT,CASSVSLYSGNTIYF
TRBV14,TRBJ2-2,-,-,TGTGCCAGTACGGGAACACCGACTTCGAACACCGGGGAGCTGTTTTTT,CASTGTPTSNTGELFF
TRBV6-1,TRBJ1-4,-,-,TGTGCCAGCAGTGACTACCCTGGTGAAAAACTGTTTTTT,CASSDYPGEKLFF
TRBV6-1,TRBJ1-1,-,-,TGTGCCAGCGTTCGGAGCCCGAGAACTGAAGCTTTCTTT,CASVRSPRTEAFF
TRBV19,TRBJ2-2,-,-,TGTGCCAGTGAGCTCGGGGACACCGGGGAGCTGTTTTTT,CASELGDTGELFF
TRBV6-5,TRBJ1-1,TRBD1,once,TGTGCCAGCAGTCCAGACAGGGGTTGGACTGAAGCTTTCTTT,CASSPDRGWTEAFF
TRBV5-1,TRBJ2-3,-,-,TGCGCCAGCAGCTTGATATTAGCTGGAGATACGCAGTATTTT,CASSLILAGDTQYF
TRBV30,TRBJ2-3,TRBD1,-,TGTGCCTGGAGTGTACAAGGGACAGCCACAGATACGCAGTATTTT,CAWSVQGTATDTQYF
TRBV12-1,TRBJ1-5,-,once,TGTGCCAGCAGGCGACAGGGGGGTAGTAATCAGCCCCAGCATTTT,CASRRQGGSNQPQHF
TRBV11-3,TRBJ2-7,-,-,TGTGCCAGCAGCCTTCAATTCGGGACAACACAAGCCTACGAGCAGTACTTC,CASSLQFGTTQAYEQYF
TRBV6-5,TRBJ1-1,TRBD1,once,TGTGCCAGCAGTTCCCGGACAGGTTCTTCTGAAGCTTTCTTT,CASSSRTGSSEAFF
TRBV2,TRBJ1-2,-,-,TGTGCCAGCAAGACAGCTTCCTATGGCTACACCTTC,CASKTASYGYTF
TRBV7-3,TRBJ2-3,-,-,TGTGCCAGCAGCTTATGGACAGCTAGCACAGATACGCAGTATTTT,CASSLWTASTDTQYF
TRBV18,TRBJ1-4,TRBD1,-,TGTGCCAGCTCATACGGACAGGAGAATGAAAAACTGTTTTTT,CASSYGQENEKLFF
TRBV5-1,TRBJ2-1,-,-,TGCGCCAGCAGCTTGGGGGGTAGCGGACACTACAATGAGCAGTTCTTC,CASSLGGSGHYNEQFF
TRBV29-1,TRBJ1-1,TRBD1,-,TGCAGCGCCCGGGGACAGGTTTTTTCGGAATCGATCCGGAAGACTGAAGCTTTCTTT,CSARGQVFSESIRKTEAFF
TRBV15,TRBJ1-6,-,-,TGTGCCACCAGCGCCGAGAATTCACCCCTCCACTTT,CATSAENSPLHF
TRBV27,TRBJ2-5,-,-,TGTGCCAGCAGTTTATCCCCGGGGAGGCAAGAGACCCAGTACTTC,CASSLSPGRQETQYF
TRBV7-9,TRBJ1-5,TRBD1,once,TGTGCCAGCAGCAACCGGACAGGGCCAAATCAGCCCCAGCATTTT,CASSNRTGPNQPQHF
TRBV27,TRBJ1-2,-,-,TGTGCCAGCAGTGCGGACTTATATGGCTACACCTTC,CASSADLYGYTF
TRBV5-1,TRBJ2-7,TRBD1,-,TGCGCCAGCAGCACCGAGACAGGGGGACTATACGAGCAGTACTTC,CASSTETGGLYEQYF
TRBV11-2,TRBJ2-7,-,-,TGTGCCAGCAGTCGTAGCGGTTCTACCTACGAGCAGTACTTC,CASSRSGSTYEQYF
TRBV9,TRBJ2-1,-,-,TGTGCCAGCAGCGTACAGGGGACGAACAATGAGCAGTTCTTC,CASSVQGTNNEQFF
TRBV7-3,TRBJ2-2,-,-,TGTGCCAGCAGCTTACAAGCCGCGTCCGTCACCGGGGAGCTGTTTTTT,CASSLQAASVTGELFF
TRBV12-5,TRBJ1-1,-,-,TGTGCTAGTACACCGTCACAGGGCGCCGAGAACACTGAAGCTTTCTTT,CASTPSQGAENTEAFF
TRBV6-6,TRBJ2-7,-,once,TGTGCCAGCAGTTACGACACGTACGAGCAGTACTTC,CASSYDTYEQYF
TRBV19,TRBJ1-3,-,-,TGTGCCAGTAGTGGTAGCGGAGGTAACACCATATATTTT,CASSGSGGNTIYF
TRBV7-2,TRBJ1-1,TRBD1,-,TGTGCCAGCAGCTTCATGACAGGGAGAGCTTTCTTT,CASSFMTGRAFF
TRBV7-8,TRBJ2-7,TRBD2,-,TGTGCCAGCAGCTATCTAGCGGGAGAACCCTACGAGCAGTACTTC,CASSYLAGEPYEQYF
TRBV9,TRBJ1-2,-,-,TGTGCCAGCAGCCCAGGAGACAGTGACTATGGCTACACCTTC,CASSPGDSDYGYTF
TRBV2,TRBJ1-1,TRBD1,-,TGTGCCAGCAGTGAAAGACAGGGGAGGAACACTGAAGCTTTCTTT,CASSERQGRNTEAFF
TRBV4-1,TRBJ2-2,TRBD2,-,TGCGCCAGCAGCCAAGTGGGAGTAGAGACTAGCGGGATTGGGGAGCTGTTTTTT,CASSQVGVETSGIGELFF